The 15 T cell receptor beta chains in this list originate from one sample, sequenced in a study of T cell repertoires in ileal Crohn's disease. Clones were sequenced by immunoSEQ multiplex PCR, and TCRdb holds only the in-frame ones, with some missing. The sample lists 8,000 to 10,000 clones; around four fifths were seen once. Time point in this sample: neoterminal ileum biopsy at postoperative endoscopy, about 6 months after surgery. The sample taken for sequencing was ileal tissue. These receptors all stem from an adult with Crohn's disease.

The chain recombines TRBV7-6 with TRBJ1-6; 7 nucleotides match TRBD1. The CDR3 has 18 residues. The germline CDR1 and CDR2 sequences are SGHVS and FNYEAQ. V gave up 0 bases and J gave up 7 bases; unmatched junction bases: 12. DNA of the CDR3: TGTGCCAGCAGCTTAGCCCCACTTGGACAGGACGGGAATTCACCCCTCCACTTT. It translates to CASSLAPLGQDGNSPLHF.

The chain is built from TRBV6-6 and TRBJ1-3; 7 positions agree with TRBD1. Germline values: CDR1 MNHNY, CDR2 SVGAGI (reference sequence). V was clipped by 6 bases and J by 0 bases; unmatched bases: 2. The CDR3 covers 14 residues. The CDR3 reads CASRQGSSGNTIYF. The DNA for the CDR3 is TGTGCCAGCAGACAGGGGAGCTCTGGAAACACCATATATTTT.

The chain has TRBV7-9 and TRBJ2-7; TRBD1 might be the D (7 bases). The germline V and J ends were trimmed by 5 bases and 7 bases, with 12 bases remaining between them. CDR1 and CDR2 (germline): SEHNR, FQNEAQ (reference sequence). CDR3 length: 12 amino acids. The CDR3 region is CASSARDSEQYF. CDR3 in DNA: TGTGCCAGCAGCGCGCGGGACAGTGAGCAGTACTTC.

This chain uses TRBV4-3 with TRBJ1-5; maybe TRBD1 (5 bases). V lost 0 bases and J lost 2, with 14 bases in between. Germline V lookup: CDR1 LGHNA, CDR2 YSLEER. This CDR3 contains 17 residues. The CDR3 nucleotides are TGCGCCAGCAGCCAAGAATACAGGTCTGCTGGCAATCAGCCCCAGCATTTT. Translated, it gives CASSQEYRSAGNQPQHF.

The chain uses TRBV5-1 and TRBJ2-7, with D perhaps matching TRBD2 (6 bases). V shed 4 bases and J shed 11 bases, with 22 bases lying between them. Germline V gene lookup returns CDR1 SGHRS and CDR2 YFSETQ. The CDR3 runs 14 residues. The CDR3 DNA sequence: TGCGCCAGCAGCCCGGGACTCGGCGGGTTTGTGGAGTACTTC. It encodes CASSPGLGGFVEYF. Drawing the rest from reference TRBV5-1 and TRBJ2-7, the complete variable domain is KAGVTQTPRYLIKTRGQQVTLSCSPISGHRSVSWYQQTPGQGLQFLFEYFSETQRNKGNFPGRFSGRQFSNSRSEMNVSTLELGDSALYLCASSPGLGGFVEYFGPGTRLTVT.

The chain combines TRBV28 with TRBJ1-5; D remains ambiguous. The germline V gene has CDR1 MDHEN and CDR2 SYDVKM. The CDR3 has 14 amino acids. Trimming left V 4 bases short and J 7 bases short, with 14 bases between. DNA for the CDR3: TGTGCCAGCAGTTATAAGGGAGGCCGCCAGCCCCAGCATTTT. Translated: CASSYKGGRQPQHF.

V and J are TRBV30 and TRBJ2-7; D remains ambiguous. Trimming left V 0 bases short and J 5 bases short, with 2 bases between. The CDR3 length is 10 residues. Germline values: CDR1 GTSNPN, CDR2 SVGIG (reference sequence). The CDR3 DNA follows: TGTGCCTGGAGTGTCAACGAGCAGTACTTC. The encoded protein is CAWSVNEQYF.

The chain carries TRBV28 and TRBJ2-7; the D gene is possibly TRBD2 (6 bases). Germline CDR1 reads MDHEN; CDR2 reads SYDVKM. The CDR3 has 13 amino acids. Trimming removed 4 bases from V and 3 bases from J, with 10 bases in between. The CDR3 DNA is TGTGCCAGCAGTTACGGAGGGATCTACGAGCAGTACTTC. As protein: CASSYGGIYEQYF.

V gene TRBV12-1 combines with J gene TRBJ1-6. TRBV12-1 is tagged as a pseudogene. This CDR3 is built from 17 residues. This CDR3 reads CASSFLGGQVYNSPLHF. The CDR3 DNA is TGTGCCAGCAGCTTTCTCGGGGGGCAAGTCTATAATTCACCCCTCCACTTT.

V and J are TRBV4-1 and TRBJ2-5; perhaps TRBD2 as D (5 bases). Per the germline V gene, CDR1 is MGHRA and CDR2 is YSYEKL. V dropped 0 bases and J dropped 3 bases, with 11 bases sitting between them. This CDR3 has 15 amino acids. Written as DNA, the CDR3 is TGCGCCAGCAGCCAAGATTCGATGCGGGAAGAGACCCAGTACTTC. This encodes CASSQDSMREETQYF.

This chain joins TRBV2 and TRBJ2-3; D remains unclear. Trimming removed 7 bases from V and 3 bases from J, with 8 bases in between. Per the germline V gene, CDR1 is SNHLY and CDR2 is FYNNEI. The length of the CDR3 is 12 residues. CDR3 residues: CASNTRTDTQYF. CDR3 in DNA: TGTGCCAGCAATACGCGGACAGATACGCAGTATTTT.

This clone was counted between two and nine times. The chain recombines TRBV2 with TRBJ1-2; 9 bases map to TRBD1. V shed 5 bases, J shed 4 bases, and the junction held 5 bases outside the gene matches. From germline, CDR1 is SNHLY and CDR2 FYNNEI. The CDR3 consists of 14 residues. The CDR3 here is CASSQDRGIYGYTF. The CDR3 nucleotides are TGTGCCAGCAGTCAGGACAGGGGAATCTATGGCTACACCTTC.

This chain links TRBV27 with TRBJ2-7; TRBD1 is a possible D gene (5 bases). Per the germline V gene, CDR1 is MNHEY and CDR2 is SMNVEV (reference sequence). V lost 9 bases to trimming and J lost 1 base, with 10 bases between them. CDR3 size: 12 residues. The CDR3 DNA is TGTGCCAGTCGGACACCATCCTACGAGCAGTACTTC. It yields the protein CASRTPSYEQYF.

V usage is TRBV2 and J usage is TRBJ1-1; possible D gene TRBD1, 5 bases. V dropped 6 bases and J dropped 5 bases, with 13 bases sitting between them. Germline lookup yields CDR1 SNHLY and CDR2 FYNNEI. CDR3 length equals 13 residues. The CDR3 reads CASSLVRGTEAFF. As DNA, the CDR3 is TGTGCCAGCAGCCTAGTAAGGGGTACTGAAGCTTTCTTT.

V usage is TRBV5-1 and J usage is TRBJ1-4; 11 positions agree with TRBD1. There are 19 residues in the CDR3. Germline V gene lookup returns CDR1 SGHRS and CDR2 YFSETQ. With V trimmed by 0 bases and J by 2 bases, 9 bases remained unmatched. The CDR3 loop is CASSLGPGTGGSTNEKLFF. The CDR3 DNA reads TGCGCCAGCAGCTTGGGCCCTGGGACAGGGGGTTCGACTAATGAAAAACTGTTTTTT.